What follows are 8 T cell receptor beta chains derived from one specimen sequenced in a study of cytomegalovirus exposure and HLA in healthy donors. With 60 Vbeta and 13 Jbeta primers, the PCR was carried out. Clones were read by immunoSEQ multiplex PCR, and TCRdb kept only the in-frame ones, dropping some. The repertoire includes more than 100,000 clones, 50% to 75% of them detected once, and 2.4% sits in the top ten. Sequenced input: PBMCs. The origin of the receptors is a woman aged 40 to 49 in good health and CMV-seronegative.

The chain employs TRBV5-4 and TRBJ1-2; 7 positions match TRBD1. The CDR3 has 15 residues. V shed 2 bases, J shed 0 bases, and the junction held 4 bases outside the gene matches. Germline values: CDR1 SGHNT, CDR2 YYREEE (reference sequence). The CDR3 spells CASSLTGDPNYGYTF. The CDR3 nucleotides read TGTGCCAGCAGCTTAACAGGGGACCCTAACTATGGCTACACCTTC.

The chain has TRBV27 and TRBJ1-4, with D perhaps matching TRBD1 (5 bases). Germline V CDR1 and CDR2: MNHEY, SMNVEV (reference sequence). Deletions cut 1 base from V and 2 bases from J, with 8 bases between. This CDR3 is 15 amino acids long. The CDR3: CASSLWAGTNEKLFF. DNA for the CDR3: TGTGCCAGCAGTTTATGGGCAGGGACTAATGAAAAACTGTTTTTT.

The genes are TRBV7-2 and TRBJ2-1, with TRBD1 matching 7 bases. Germline CDR1 SGHTA, CDR2 FQGNSA. CDR3 size: 15 residues. J gave up 0 bases and V 2 bases, and 1 base lay outside the gene matches. For the CDR3, the DNA is TGTGCCAGCAGCTTATCAGGGGGCTCCTACAATGAGCAGTTCTTC. Its translation is CASSLSGGSYNEQFF.

This chain joins TRBV19 and TRBJ2-3, with TRBD1 matching 10 bases. Trimming at V came to 10 bases and at J to 6 bases, leaving 10 bases not matched to a gene. CDR3 length: 14 residues. The V gene's germline CDR1 is LNHDA and CDR2 SQIVND (reference sequence). The CDR3: CATSRGTGADTQYF. Written as DNA, the CDR3 is TGTGCCACCTCCCGCGGGACAGGGGCCGATACGCAGTATTTT.

In DNA form, the CDR3 reads TGCGCCAGCAGCTTGGGCACTCAGGGACAGCCCCAGCATTTT. It specifies CASSLGTQGQPQHF. This chain joins TRBV5-1 and TRBJ1-5; maybe TRBD1 (5 bases). The CDR3 consists of 14 residues. Germline V lookup: CDR1 SGHRS, CDR2 YFSETQ. V was shortened by 0 bases and J by 7 bases, with 11 bases between the two germline ends.

This clone occurred a few times. This chain uses TRBV18 with TRBJ2-3; 7 bases line up with TRBD2. Germline values: CDR1 KGHSH, CDR2 LQKENI. The V segment lost 1 base and the J segment 0 bases; nucleotides outside the gene matches: 4. The CDR3 loop spans 16 amino acids. DNA of the CDR3: TGTGCCAGCTCACCACAAATGGGGGGGAGCACAGATACGCAGTATTTT. Amino acids: CASSPQMGGSTDTQYF.

The chain combines TRBV5-6 with TRBJ2-2, with 7 bases identical to TRBD2. Per germline, CDR1 SGHDT and CDR2 YYEEEE. CDR3 length: 19 residues. The junction had 16 bases not matched to a gene; V was cut back by 0 bases and J by 5 bases. CDR3 amino acids: CASSLVGDIGDYGTGELFF. CDR3 nucleotides: TGTGCCAGCAGCTTGGTGGGGGATATCGGGGACTATGGGACCGGGGAGCTGTTTTTT. Full variable domain (rest looked up from reference TRBV5-6 and TRBJ2-2): DAGVTQSPTHLIKTRGQQVTLRCSPKSGHDTVSWYQQALGQGPQFIFQYYEEEERQRGNFPDRFSGHQFPNYSSELNVNALLLGDSALYLCASSLVGDIGDYGTGELFFGEGSRLTVL.

Turning to this clone: At the DNA level, this CDR3 is encoded by other sequences in the same sample as well. V usage is TRBV6-1 and J usage is TRBJ2-5; 9 positions match TRBD2. The V gene's germline CDR1 is MNHNS and CDR2 SASEGT. V shed 10 bases and J 5 bases; nucleotides not matched to a gene: 14. The CDR3 sequence is 15 residues long. The CDR3 DNA follows: TGTGCCACAACGCGTCAGACTAGCGGCGTGGAGACCCAGTACTTC. Protein product: CATTRQTSGVETQYF.